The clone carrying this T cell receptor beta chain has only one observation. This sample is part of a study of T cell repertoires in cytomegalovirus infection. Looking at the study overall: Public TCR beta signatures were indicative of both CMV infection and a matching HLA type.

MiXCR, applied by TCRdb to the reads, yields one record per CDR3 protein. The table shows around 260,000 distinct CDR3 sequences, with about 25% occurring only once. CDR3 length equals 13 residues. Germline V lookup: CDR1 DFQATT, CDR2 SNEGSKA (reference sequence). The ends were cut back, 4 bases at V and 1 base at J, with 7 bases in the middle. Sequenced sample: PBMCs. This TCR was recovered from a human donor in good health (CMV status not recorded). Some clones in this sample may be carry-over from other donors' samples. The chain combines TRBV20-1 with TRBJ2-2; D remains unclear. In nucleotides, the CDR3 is TGCAGTGCTATTGCTGGGAACACCGGGGAGCTGTTTTTT. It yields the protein CSAIAGNTGELFF.